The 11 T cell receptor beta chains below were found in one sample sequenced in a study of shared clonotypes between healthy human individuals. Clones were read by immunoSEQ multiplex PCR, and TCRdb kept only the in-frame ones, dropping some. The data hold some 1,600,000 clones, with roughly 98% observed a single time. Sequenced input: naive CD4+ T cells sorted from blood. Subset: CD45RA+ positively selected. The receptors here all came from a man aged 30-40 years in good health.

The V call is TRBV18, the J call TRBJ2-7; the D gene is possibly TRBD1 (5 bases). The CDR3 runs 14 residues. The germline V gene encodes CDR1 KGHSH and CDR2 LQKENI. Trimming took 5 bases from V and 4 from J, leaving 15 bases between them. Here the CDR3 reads CASSSRVGDYEQYF. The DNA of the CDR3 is TGTGCCAGCTCAAGCAGGGTAGGGGATTACGAGCAGTACTTC.

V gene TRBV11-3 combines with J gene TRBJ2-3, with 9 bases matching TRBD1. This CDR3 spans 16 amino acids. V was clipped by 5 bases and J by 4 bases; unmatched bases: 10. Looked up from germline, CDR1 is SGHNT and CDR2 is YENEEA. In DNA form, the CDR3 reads TGTGCCAGCAGCCCCCGAGGGACAGGGCCACCAGATACGCAGTATTTT. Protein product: CASSPRGTGPPDTQYF. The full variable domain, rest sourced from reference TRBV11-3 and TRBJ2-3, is EAGVVQSPRYKIIEKKQPVAFWCNPISGHNTLYWYLQNLGQGPELLIRYENEEAVDDSQLPKDRFSAERLKGVDSTLKIQPAELGDSAVYLCASSPRGTGPPDTQYFGPGTRLTVL.

This CDR3 reads CASSLASDGYGYTF. For the CDR3, the DNA is TGTGCCAGCAGCTTGGCCAGCGACGGCTATGGCTACACCTTC. The V gene is TRBV5-4, the J gene TRBJ1-2; D is unclear. CDR3 size: 14 residues. Trimming left V 0 bases short and J 4 bases short, with 10 bases between. Germline assignment: CDR1 SGHNT and CDR2 YYREEE (reference sequence). The whole variable domain, filled in from reference TRBV5-4 and TRBJ1-2, reads ETGVTQSPTHLIKTRGQQVTLRCSSQSGHNTVSWYQQALGQGPQFIFQYYREEENGRGNFPPRFSGLQFPNYSSELNVNALELDDSALYLCASSLASDGYGYTFGSGTRLTVV.

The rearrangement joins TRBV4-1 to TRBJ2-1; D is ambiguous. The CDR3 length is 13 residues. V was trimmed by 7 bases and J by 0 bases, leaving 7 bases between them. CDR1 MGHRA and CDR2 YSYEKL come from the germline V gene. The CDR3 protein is CASTRDSYNEQFF. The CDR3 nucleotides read TGCGCCAGCACCCGTGACTCCTACAATGAGCAGTTCTTC.

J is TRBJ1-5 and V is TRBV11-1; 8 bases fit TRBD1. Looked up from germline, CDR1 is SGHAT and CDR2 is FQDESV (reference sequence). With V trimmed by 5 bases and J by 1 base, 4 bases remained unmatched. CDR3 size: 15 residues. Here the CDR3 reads CASSGQGASNQPQHF. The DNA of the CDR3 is TGTGCCAGCAGCGGCCAGGGGGCAAGCAATCAGCCCCAGCATTTT. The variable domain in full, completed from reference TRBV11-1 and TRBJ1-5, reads EAEVAQSPRYKITEKSQAVAFWCDPISGHATLYWYRQILGQGPELLVQFQDESVVDDSQLPKDRFSAERLKGVDSTLKIQPAELGDSAMYLCASSGQGASNQPQHFGDGTRLSIL.

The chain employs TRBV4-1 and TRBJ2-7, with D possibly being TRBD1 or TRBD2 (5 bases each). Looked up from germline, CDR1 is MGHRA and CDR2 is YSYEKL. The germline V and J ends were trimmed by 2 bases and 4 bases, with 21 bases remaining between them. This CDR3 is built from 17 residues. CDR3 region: CASSQSPAGAVGYEQYF. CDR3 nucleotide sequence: TGCGCCAGCAGCCAATCCCCCGCCGGGGCCGTGGGATACGAGCAGTACTTC.

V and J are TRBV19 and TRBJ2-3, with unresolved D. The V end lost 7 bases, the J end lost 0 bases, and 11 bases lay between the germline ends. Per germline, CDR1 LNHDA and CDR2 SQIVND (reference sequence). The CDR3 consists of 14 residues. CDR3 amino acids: CASKRAGSTDTQYF. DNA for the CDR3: TGTGCCAGTAAAAGGGCCGGGAGCACAGATACGCAGTATTTT.

The CDR3, as DNA: TGTGCCAGCAGCCAACAGGGACGACTAGGGAGGTTCTTC. This sequence encodes CASSQQGRLGRFF. This chain connects TRBV14 to TRBJ2-1; D might be TRBD2 (6 bases). The CDR3 runs 13 residues. Germline V gene sequence: CDR1 SGHDN, CDR2 FVKESK. V gave up 2 bases and J gave up 15 bases, with 17 bases separating them. Supplemented by reference TRBV14 and TRBJ2-1, the full variable domain reads EAGVTQFPSHSVIEKGQTVTLRCDPISGHDNLYWYRRVMGKEIKFLLHFVKESKQDESGMPNNRFLAERTGGTYSTLKVQPAELEDSGVYFCASSQQGRLGRFFGPGTRLTVL.

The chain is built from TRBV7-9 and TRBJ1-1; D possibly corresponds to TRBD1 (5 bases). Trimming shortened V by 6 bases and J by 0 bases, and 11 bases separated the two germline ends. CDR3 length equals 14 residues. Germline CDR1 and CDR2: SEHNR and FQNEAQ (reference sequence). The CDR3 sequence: CASRWGFLNTEAFF. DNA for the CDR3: TGTGCCAGCAGGTGGGGCTTTCTGAACACTGAAGCTTTCTTT.

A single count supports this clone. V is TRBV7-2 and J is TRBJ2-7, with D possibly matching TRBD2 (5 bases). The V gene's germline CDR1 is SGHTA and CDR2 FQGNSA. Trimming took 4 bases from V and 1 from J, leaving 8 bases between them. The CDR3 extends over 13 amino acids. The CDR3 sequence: CASSWSGSYEQYF. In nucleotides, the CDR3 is TGTGCCAGCAGCTGGAGCGGTTCCTACGAGCAGTACTTC. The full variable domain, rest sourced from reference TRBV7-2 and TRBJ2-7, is GAGVSQSPSNKVTEKGKDVELRCDPISGHTALYWYRQSLGQGLEFLIYFQGNSAPDKSGLPSDRFSAERTGGSVSTLTIQRTQQEDSAVYLCASSWSGSYEQYFGPGTRLTVT.

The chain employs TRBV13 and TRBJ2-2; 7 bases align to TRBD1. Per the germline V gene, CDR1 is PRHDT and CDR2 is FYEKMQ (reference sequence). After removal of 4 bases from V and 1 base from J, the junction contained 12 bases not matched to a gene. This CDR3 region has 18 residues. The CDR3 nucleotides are TGTGCCAGCAGCTCCGCTCGTTGGGGGACAGAGAACACCGGGGAGCTGTTTTTT. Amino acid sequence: CASSSARWGTENTGELFF.